This T cell receptor beta chain was recovered during a study of neurological immune-mediated disorders (dated by TCRdb to about 2019). In the study overall: Peripheral blood TCR-beta repertoires from patients with HTLV-I-associated myelopathy (HAM/TSP), patients with multiple sclerosis, and healthy controls were compared in the study using UMI-based sequencing. The cohort was made up of about 68 subjects, consisting of some 15 HAM/TSP patients, 34 multiple sclerosis patients and about 20 healthy controls. Alongside PBMC samples, the set of more than 80 TCR-beta libraries contained longitudinal samples, technical triplicates, and paired CD4+ and CD8+ T-cell subsets that had been sorted. Study-wide findings and limitations: The highest TCR clonal expansion was observed in HAM/TSP patients, whereas the lowest was observed in MS patients, even when compared with healthy controls. Expanded clones from different subjects shared no identical CDR3 amino acid sequences, which suggests that TCR-beta repertoires were private in all groups.

The CDR3 numbers 16 residues from cysteine through phenylalanine. Of all the DNA, just the CDR3 is kept, 48 bases in frame from base 1. To synthesize cDNA, template-switch 5'RACE was performed with a primer carrying a 10-nucleotide random unique molecular identifier so that each TCR transcript was tagged. Every sequencing run covered 15-18 subjects and yielded more than 180 million TCR-beta sequences. The RNeasy kit was used for extraction of total RNA. Using the KAPA Real-time Library Amplification kit, TCR-beta VDJ regions were amplified with primers for the TCR constant region and the 5'RACE anchor. Sample indexes and Illumina adaptors were added in a first PCR, after which library yield was increased in a second PCR. The roughly 650 bp TCR product was size-selected on a 2% E-gel SizeSelection system after Ampure bead purification. Library quality was checked on a Bioanalyzer, concentration was measured with Qubit, and libraries were quantified with the Kapa Library Quantification kit before pooling. Paired-end 2 x 150 bp sequencing of the libraries was performed on an Illumina HiSeq 2500. To increase sequence diversity, roughly 24-32% phiX was spiked into each library pool. The paper's processing steps were these. The quality-filtered reads were processed with the UMI-based MiGEC pipeline, whose error correction step removed more than 80% of the raw TCR sequences. VDJ genes were aligned to IMGT germline references, and clonotypes were defined by unique CDR3 amino acid sequence plus V-J genes. Clonal expansion, Shannon diversity and CDR3 relatedness (CalcPairwiseDistances, ClusterSamples) were evaluated with VDJtools, and phylogenetic trees were built with CLCbio workbench. Clones with at least 8 unique UMIs were defined as expanded, with this threshold being based on coefficient-of-variation modelling across technical triplicates. TCRdb trimmed the raw reads at Q25, called clones with MiXCR and kept productive beta chains. Rows matching on CDR3 protein sequence are summarized as one entry with the most common DNA and genes. The V and J calls here are based on TCRdb, not the publication. This sample comprises 45,000 or so distinct CDR3 sequences, about 6% of them detected only once. Around 0.55% of the sample is in the top ten clones.

The healthy controls were volunteers from blood banks in Maryland, USA. For sorted-subset TCR libraries, 1 million sorted CD4+ or CD8+ T cells were used. Peripheral blood was subjected to Ficoll-Hypaque density gradient centrifugation to isolate PBMCs, which were then cryopreserved in liquid nitrogen. The study also sequenced paired sorted CD4+ and CD8+ subsets from healthy controls, HAM/TSP patients and MS patients. This clonotype was counted at least ten times. The target of this receptor is not known. Base quality data are lacking; no much larger clone is found one base away. The source is a woman between 40 and 55 years old in good health. In this chain, TRBV21-1 is recombined with TRBJ2-4. TRBV21-1 is a pseudogene segment. The sample taken for sequencing was CD4+ T cells from blood. The CDR3 reads CASSKNRGESIDIQYF. The bases read TGTGCCAGCAGCAAAAACCGCGGAGAGTCGATAGACATTCAGTACTTC.